This is a list of T cell receptor beta chains from one sample in a study of post-analysis software for immune sequencing data. TCRdb fed the PCR reads into MiXCR, producing one record per CDR3 protein. The table lists around 770,000 distinct CDR3 sequences, 35% to 55% of them singletons, with 4.9% in the top ten. Sequencing input: blood. These receptors all come from a girl between 5 and 17 years old with multiple sclerosis. Each CDR3 is given with its conserved first and last residue. The order of the fields is clone size, D gene, J gene, V gene, CDR3 DNA, CDR3 protein. A D gene is named only where the DNA matches it firmly. Some rows have no size entry. The others give once, few or many, or a class for an expanded clone.

>.|.|TRBJ2-7|TRBV7-2
TGTGCCAGCATCAAAACCGGGCAGGGGAGGGCCGAGCAGTACTTC
CASIKTGQGRAEQYF
>.|.|TRBJ2-4|TRBV12-3/TRBV12-4
TGTGCCAGCACAAACAGGGCCACAAAAAACATTCAGTACTTC
CASTNRATKNIQYF
>.|.|TRBJ2-7|TRBV29-1
TGCAGCGTTGAAGGGGCAGGGGTGCCCTACGAGCAGTACTTC
CSVEGAGVPYEQYF
>.|.|TRBJ1-1|TRBV12-3/TRBV12-4
TGTGCCAGCAGTTTGAGCACTGAAGCTTTCTTT
CASSLSTEAFF
>few|TRBD1|TRBJ1-4|TRBV15
TGTGCCACCAGCGGGGGACAGGAACGAAAACTGTTTTTT
CATSGGQERKLFF
>.|TRBD1|TRBJ1-2|TRBV9
TGTGCCAGCAGCCCTCGAGGACAGGTAGCTAACTATGGCTACACCTTC
CASSPRGQVANYGYTF
>few|.|TRBJ2-5|TRBV7-2
TGTGCCAGCAGTACGGACAGACAAGAGACCCAGTACTTC
CASSTDRQETQYF
>.|.|TRBJ2-7|TRBV7-2
TGTGCCAGCAGCACATTTACTAGCCCCGACGAGCAGTACTTC
CASSTFTSPDEQYF
>.|.|TRBJ2-3|TRBV20-1
TGCAGTGCTCTGGACCCCAGGGGGGAGACAGATACGCAGTATTTT
CSALDPRGETDTQYF
>few|TRBD2|TRBJ2-5|TRBV20-1
TGCAGTGCTAGAGGAGGACTAGCGTACGAGACCCAGTACTTC
CSARGGLAYETQYF
>few|.|TRBJ2-3|TRBV29-1
TGCAGCGTTAGGGGCCTCACAGATACGCAGTATTTT
CSVRGLTDTQYF
>few|.|TRBJ2-3|TRBV10-3
TGTGCCATCAGTCCGAGGACTACTAGCACAGATACGCAGTATTTT
CAISPRTTSTDTQYF
>few|.|TRBJ1-2|TRBV7-8
TGTGCCAGCAGCCAATGGGCTAGCAGGGGCGGCGAGGGCTACACCTTC
CASSQWASRGGEGYTF
>.|.|TRBJ2-6|TRBV6-1
TGTGCCAGCACATATAACCCTGGGGGGGCCAACGTCCTGACTTTC
CASTYNPGGANVLTF
>once|TRBD2|TRBJ2-1|TRBV6-5
TGTGCCAGCAGTTACTCGACGGGACTAGCGTCCCTCGGGGAGCAGTTCTTC
CASSYSTGLASLGEQFF
>few|.|TRBJ2-7|TRBV5-6
TGTGCCAGCAGCTTACCTCGACCTTCCGAGCAGTACTTC
CASSLPRPSEQYF
>few|.|TRBJ2-5|TRBV28
TGTGCCAGCAGGACAGGCTCCTCAAGAGAGCATGGGGGGATCCAGTACTTC
CASRTGSSREHGGIQYF
>.|TRBD2|TRBJ2-1|TRBV20-1
TGCAGTGCTAGAGATTGGGAGGGATACTCTTCCTACAATGAGCAGTTCTTC
CSARDWEGYSSYNEQFF
>.|.|TRBJ2-1|TRBV30
TGTGCCTGGAGTGTATCGGCGCCGTACAATGAGCAGTTCTTC
CAWSVSAPYNEQFF
>.|.|TRBJ2-5|TRBV20-1
TGCAGTGCTAGAGATGATAGGGAGCAGTACTTC
CSARDDREQYF
>.|.|TRBJ2-5|TRBV28
TGTGCCAGCAGTTTATGGGCCCCTAGGCGGGATCGGAGGGGCCAAGAGACCCAGTACTTC
CASSLWAPRRDRRGQETQYF
>.|.|TRBJ2-7|TRBV9
TGTGCCAGCAGCGTAGACACTAAATACGAGCAGTACTTC
CASSVDTKYEQYF
>few|.|TRBJ1-4|TRBV29-1
TGCAGCGTTGAGGTTAGATGGAAAAACTTGCTGTTTTTT
CSVEVRWKNLLFF